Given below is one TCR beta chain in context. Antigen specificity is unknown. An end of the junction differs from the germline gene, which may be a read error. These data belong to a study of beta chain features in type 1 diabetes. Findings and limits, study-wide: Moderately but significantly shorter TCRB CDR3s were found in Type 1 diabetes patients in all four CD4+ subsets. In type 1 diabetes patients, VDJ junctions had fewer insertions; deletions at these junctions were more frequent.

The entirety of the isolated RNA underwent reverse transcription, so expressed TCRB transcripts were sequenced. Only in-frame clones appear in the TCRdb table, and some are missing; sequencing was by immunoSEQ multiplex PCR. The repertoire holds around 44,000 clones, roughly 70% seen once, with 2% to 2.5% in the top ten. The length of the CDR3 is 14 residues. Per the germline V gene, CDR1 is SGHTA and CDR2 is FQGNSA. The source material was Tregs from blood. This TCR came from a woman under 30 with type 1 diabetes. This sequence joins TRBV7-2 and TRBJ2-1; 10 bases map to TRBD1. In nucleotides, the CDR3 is TGTGCCGGCAGCCGGACGGGACAGGGGTATGAGCAGTTCTTC. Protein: CAGSRTGQGYEQFF.